The entry that follows covers one TCR beta chain sequence. Its antigen is still unknown. Naive CD8 cells were CD45RO-negative, positively selected for CCR7, excluding terminally differentiated effector memory CD45RA+ cells. The CDR3 extends over 20 amino acids. Trimming cost V 7 bases and J 2 bases, with 32 bases left between them. The entry originates in a study of shared clonotypes between healthy human individuals. Study-wide results and limits: Larger estimated richness was generally recorded for naive subsets relative to memory subsets.

Deep-level running was used for the assay. Sequenced by immunoSEQ multiplex PCR; TCRdb stores in-frame clones only, minus some. The sample holds approximately 2,000,000 clones, just under 95% seen once. The chain has TRBV23-1 and TRBJ1-1; TRBD1 might be the D (6 bases). TRBV23-1 is designated an ORF whose function remains uncertain. The material sequenced was naive CD8+ T cells from PBMCs. This TCR was recovered from a man between 18 and 35 years old in good health. Some clones in this sample may be carry-over from other donors' samples. The CDR3: CASTTGPPGPAFFINTEAFF. In nucleotides, the CDR3 is TGCGCCAGCACCACAGGGCCCCCGGGACCAGCATTCTTCATTAACACTGAAGCTTTCTTT.